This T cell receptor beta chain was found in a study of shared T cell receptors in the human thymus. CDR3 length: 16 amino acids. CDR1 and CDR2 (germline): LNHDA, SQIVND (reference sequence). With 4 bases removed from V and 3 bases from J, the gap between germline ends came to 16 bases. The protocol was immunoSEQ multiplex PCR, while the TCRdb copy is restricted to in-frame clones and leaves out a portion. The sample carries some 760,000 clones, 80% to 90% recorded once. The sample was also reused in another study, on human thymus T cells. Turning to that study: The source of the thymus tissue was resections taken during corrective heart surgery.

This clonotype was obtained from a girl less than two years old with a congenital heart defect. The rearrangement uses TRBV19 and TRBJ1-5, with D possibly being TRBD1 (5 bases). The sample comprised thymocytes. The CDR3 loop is CASSTQTGQNNQPQHF. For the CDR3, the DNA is TGTGCCAGTAGTACCCAAACCGGACAAAACAATCAGCCCCAGCATTTT.